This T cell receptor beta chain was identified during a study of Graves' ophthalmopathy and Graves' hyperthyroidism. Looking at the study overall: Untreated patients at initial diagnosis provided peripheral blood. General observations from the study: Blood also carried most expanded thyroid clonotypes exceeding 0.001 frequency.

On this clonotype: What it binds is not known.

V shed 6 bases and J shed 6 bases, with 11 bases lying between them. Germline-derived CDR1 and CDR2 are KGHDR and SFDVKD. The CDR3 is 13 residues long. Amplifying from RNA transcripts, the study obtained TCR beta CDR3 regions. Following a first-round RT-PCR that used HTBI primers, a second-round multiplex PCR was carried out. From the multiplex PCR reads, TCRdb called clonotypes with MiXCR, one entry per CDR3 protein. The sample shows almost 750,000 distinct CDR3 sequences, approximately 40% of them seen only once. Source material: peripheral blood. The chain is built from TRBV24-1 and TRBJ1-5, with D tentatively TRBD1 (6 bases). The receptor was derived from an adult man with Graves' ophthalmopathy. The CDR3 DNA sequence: TGTGCCACCAGTTTGACAGGTGGTCAGCCCCAGCATTTT. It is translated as CATSLTGGQPQHF.